This T cell receptor (beta chain) was recovered during a study of T cell responses to AZD1222 COVID-19 vaccine. Points from the study as a whole: Recipients of two AZD1222 doses showed rising Spike-specific TCR breadth and depth. Nearly half of spike-specific TCRs reportedly target variant regions that are unmutated in the B.1.351 and B.1.1.7 variants.

Produced via immunoSEQ multiplex PCR; TCRdb's table is partial and in-frame only. Altogether 70,000 to 95,000 clones are present, over 75% being singletons, with the ten largest covering roughly 4.3%. The germline V gene has CDR1 MNHEY and CDR2 SMNVEV (reference sequence). V lost 7 bases and J 3 bases, leaving 7 bases between the germline ends. The CDR3 length is 11 residues. In the case of this clone: Its antigen is still unknown.

Here the sequenced sample was peripheral blood, taken on day 0 of MenACWY control vaccination. The source is an adult in good health. J is TRBJ2-7 and V is TRBV27; D is perhaps TRBD1 (5 bases). DNA of the CDR3: TGTGCCAGCACAGGGAACTACGAGCAGTACTTC. This translates into CASTGNYEQYF.